The rows below give T cell receptor beta chains drawn from one sample of a study of cytomegalovirus exposure and HLA in healthy donors. Sequencing was performed with immunoSEQ multiplex PCR; in TCRdb, only in-frame clones are kept and a portion is missing. The sample has about 280,000 clones; around 87% are singletons. Sequencing was carried out using PBMCs. These receptors were taken from a woman aged 18-30 years in good health and CMV-seronegative. CDR3s leave out the opening cysteine and the closing phenylalanine or tryptophan. The D gene is left open where the match is weak.

V	D	CDR3
TRBV9	.	ASSVETITDTQY
TRBV9	.	ASSVDGQTYEQY
TRBV19	.	ASSIDRTRFSEAF
TRBV19	.	ASSRHYGYT
TRBV5-1	TRBD2	ASSPAGTRGTDTQY
TRBV5-4	.	ASSRGQETQY
TRBV4-2	TRBD2	ASRAWGSGRAGDTQY
TRBV28	.	ASSFWATNYGYT
TRBV2	TRBD2	ARDGTSGTYEQY
TRBV28	.	ASSPAPSSSGANVLT
TRBV19	TRBD1	ASRTPGQGNEQY
TRBV11-2	TRBD2	ASSPRASGYSEQY
TRBV6-5	.	AAGGFFSNQPQH
TRBV7-9	.	ASSLTGGTQY
TRBV25-1	TRBD2	ASSEWTSSGKQF
TRBV29-1	TRBD1	SATGGLYEQY
TRBV5-6	TRBD2	ASSIGRSGRGDNEQF
TRBV19	.	ASRPTGRAGANVLT
TRBV13	TRBD1	ASSGGDRVRANYGYT
TRBV14	.	ASSQGGSYEQY
TRBV18	.	ASSPSSGGTEAF
TRBV27	TRBD1	ASSIGQGAYGYT
TRBV5-1	.	ASSFRRGGANEKLF
TRBV4-1	.	ASSEYWTDRRSYEQY
TRBV29-1	TRBD1	SVDYRGLQETQY
TRBV2	.	ASTEGGRRINQPQH
TRBV28	.	ASRAAGPPGGEQY
TRBV27	TRBD2	ASSLLPLAGVGNEQF
TRBV5-1	.	ASSPDSVEAF
TRBV10-3	TRBD2	AISESTSGYNEQF
TRBV9	TRBD2	ASSLLAEGAKNIQY
TRBV5-1	TRBD2	ASSLAGLAGVAETQY
TRBV6-4	.	ASSAQGHNNEQF
TRBV4-1	.	ASSQKSAVWQDTIY
TRBV27	.	ASSLRGGLTQH
TRBV27	.	ASSHEHSNQPQH
TRBV2	TRBD2	ASSEGVAGGQY